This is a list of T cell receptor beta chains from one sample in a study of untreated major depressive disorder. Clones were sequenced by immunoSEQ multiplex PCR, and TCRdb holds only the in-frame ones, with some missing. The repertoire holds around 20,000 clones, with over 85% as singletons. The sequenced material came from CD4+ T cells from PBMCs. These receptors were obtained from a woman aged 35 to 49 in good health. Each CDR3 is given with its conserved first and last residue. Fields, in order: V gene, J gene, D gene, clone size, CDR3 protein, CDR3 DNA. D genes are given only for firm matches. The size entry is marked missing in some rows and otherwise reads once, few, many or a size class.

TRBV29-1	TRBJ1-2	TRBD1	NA	CSVQDRSLSLTYGYTF	TGCAGCGTTCAGGACAGGTCCCTCTCCCTAACCTATGGCTACACCTTC
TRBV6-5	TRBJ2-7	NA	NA	CASSSHYEQYF	TGTGCCAGCAGCTCCCACTACGAGCAGTACTTC
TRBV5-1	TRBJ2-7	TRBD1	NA	CASSPDYGQDPFYEQYF	TGCGCCAGCAGCCCAGATTACGGACAGGATCCTTTCTACGAGCAGTACTTC
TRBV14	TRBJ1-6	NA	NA	CASSATYRAPLHF	TGTGCCAGCAGCGCAACCTACAGGGCCCCCCTCCACTTT
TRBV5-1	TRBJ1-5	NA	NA	CASSLSGDQPQHF	TGCGCCAGCAGCTTGTCTGGGGATCAGCCCCAGCATTTT
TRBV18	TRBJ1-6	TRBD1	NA	CASSPYTGANNSPLHF	TGTGCCAGCTCACCATACACAGGGGCCAATAATTCACCCCTCCACTTT
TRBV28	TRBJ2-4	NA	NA	CASSLQDYKNIQYF	TGTGCCAGCAGTTTACAGGACTACAAAAACATTCAGTACTTC
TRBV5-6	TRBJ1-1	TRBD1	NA	CASSLGGQGSTEAFF	TGTGCCAGCAGCTTGGGAGGACAGGGGAGCACTGAAGCTTTCTTT
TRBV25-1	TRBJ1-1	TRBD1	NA	CASRRTGGQAFF	TGTGCCAGCAGGAGGACAGGGGGACAGGCTTTCTTT
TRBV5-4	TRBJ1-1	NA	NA	CASSLVGVRVAEAFF	TGTGCCAGCAGCTTGGTGGGGGTTCGGGTCGCTGAAGCTTTCTTT
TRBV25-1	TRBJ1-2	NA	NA	CASSVGQTGYTF	TGTGCCAGCAGTGTAGGTCAGACCGGCTACACCTTC
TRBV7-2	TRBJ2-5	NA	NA	CASSLAVRQETQYF	TGTGCCAGCAGCTTAGCGGTCAGACAAGAGACCCAGTACTTC
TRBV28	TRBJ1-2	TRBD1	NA	CASSRDRVYGYTF	TGTGCCAGCAGCCGGGACAGGGTATATGGCTACACCTTC
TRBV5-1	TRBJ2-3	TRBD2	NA	CASSLLSSGSDTQYF	TGCGCCAGCAGCTTGTTGTCTAGCGGGAGCGATACGCAGTATTTT
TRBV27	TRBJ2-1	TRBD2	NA	CATRPTAGGGNEQFF	TGTGCCACCCGGCCAACAGCGGGAGGAGGCAATGAGCAGTTCTTC
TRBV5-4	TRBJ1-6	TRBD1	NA	CASSLGGDRANSPLHF	TGTGCCAGCAGCTTGGGGGGTGACAGGGCAAATTCACCCCTCCACTTT
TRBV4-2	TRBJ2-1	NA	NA	CASSQTQGPSSYNEQFF	TGTGCCAGCAGCCAAACACAGGGCCCAAGCTCCTACAATGAGCAGTTCTTC
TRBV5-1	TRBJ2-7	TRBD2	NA	CASSAGLAASSYEQYF	TGCGCCAGCAGCGCAGGACTAGCGGCCAGCTCCTACGAGCAGTACTTC
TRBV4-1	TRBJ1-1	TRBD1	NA	CASSQGQGRFRTEAFF	TGCGCCAGCAGCCAAGGACAGGGGCGTTTTCGAACTGAAGCTTTCTTT
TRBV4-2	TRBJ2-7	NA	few	CASSQGVEGFGYEQYF	TGTGCCAGCAGCCAAGGGGTAGAAGGGTTTGGGTACGAGCAGTACTTC
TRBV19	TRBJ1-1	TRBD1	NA	CASSRQGDTEAFF	TGTGCCAGTTCCAGACAGGGTGACACTGAAGCTTTCTTT
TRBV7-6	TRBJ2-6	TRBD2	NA	CASSLGVAGGLGANVLTF	TGTGCCAGCAGCTTAGGGGTAGCGGGAGGCCTCGGGGCCAACGTCCTGACTTTC
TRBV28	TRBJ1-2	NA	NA	CASSYRSYMGFGYTF	TGTGCCAGCAGTTATAGGAGTTATATGGGTTTTGGCTACACCTTC
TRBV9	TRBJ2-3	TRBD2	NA	CASSVELAGSGTDTQYF	TGTGCCAGCAGCGTAGAACTAGCGGGATCAGGCACAGATACGCAGTATTTT
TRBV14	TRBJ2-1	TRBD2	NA	CASSQGPGLTRNEQFF	TGTGCCAGCAGCCAGGGGCCGGGACTAACACGGAATGAGCAGTTCTTC
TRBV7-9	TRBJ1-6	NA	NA	CASSLEGRGNSPLHF	TGTGCCAGCAGCTTAGAAGGGAGGGGGAATTCACCCCTCCACTTT
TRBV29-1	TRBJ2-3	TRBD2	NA	CSSGLAGGLGQYF	TGCAGCTCGGGACTAGCGGGCGGGCTTGGGCAGTATTTT
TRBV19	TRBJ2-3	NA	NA	CASSGTPAGIGDTQYF	TGTGCCAGTAGCGGGACTCCCGCGGGGATTGGGGATACGCAGTATTTT
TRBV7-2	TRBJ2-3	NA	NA	CASSPSRARTDTQYF	TGTGCCAGCAGCCCATCGCGGGCGCGAACAGATACGCAGTATTTT
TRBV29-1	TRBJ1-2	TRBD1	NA	CSALAGTGTQGYTF	TGCAGCGCCTTAGCCGGGACAGGGACCCAAGGCTACACCTTC
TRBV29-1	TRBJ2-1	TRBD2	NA	CSVQGTSGTQSSYNEQFF	TGCAGCGTCCAAGGGACTAGTGGGACCCAGAGCTCCTACAATGAGCAGTTCTTC
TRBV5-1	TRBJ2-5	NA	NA	CASSLFGDAETQYF	TGCGCCAGCAGCTTGTTCGGGGATGCAGAGACCCAGTACTTC
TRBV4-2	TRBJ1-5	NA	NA	CASSQDKAYSNQPQHF	TGTGCCAGCAGCCAAGATAAGGCGTATAGCAATCAGCCCCAGCATTTT
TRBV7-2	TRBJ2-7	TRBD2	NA	CASSHGLAYTYEQYF	TGTGCCAGCAGCCATGGACTAGCTTACACCTACGAGCAGTACTTC
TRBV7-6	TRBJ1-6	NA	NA	CASSSEGGSPLHF	TGTGCCAGCAGCTCAGAGGGGGGTTCACCCCTCCACTTT
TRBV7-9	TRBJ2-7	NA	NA	CASSGTSYEQYF	TGTGCCAGCAGCGGGACCTCCTACGAGCAGTACTTC
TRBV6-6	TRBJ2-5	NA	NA	CASIPRVEGGTQYF	TGTGCCAGCATACCCCGGGTGGAGGGCGGGACCCAGTACTTC
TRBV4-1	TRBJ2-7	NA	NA	CASSQEASRAYEQYF	TGCGCCAGCAGCCAAGAGGCTAGCAGGGCCTACGAGCAGTACTTC
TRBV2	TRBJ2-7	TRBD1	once	CASSPKGSGTGRYEQYF	TGTGCCAGCAGCCCAAAGGGAAGCGGGACAGGGCGGTACGAGCAGTACTTC
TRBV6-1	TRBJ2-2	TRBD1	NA	CATTTGDTGELFF	TGTGCCACCACGACAGGGGACACCGGGGAGCTGTTTTTT
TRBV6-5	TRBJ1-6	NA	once	CASSPDYNSPLHF	TGTGCCAGCAGTCCCGACTATAATTCACCCCTCCACTTT
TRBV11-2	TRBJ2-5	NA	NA	CASSLTPETQYF	TGTGCCAGCAGCTTAACACCGGAGACCCAGTACTTC
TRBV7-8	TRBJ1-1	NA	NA	CASSLDRNTEAFF	TGTGCCAGCAGCCTCGACAGGAACACTGAAGCTTTCTTT
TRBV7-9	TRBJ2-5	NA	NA	CASRAGYGETQYF	TGTGCCAGCAGGGCTGGGTACGGAGAGACCCAGTACTTC
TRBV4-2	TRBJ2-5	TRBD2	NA	CASSQGLSPREGQETQYF	TGTGCCAGCAGCCAAGGTCTTAGTCCGCGGGAGGGCCAAGAGACCCAGTACTTC
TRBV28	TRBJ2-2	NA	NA	CASSTKRSTGELFF	TGTGCCAGCAGTACAAAGCGTTCCACCGGGGAGCTGTTTTTT
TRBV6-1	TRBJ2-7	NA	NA	CATGRAPFYEQYF	TGTGCCACCGGCCGCGCTCCATTTTACGAGCAGTACTTC
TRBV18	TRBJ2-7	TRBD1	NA	CASSPWDSPYEQYF	TGTGCCAGCTCACCTTGGGACAGCCCCTACGAGCAGTACTTC
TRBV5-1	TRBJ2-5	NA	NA	CASSYQGIQETQYF	TGCGCCAGCAGCTACCAGGGAATCCAAGAGACCCAGTACTTC
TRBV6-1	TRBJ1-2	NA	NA	CASSENTDYGYTF	TGTGCCAGCAGTGAAAACACAGACTATGGCTACACCTTC
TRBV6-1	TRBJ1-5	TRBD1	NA	CASSGLGQGNQPQHF	TGTGCCAGCAGTGGACTGGGACAGGGCAATCAGCCCCAGCATTTT
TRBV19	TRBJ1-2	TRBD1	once	CASRRTGGEANYGYTF	TGTGCCAGTAGGCGTACAGGGGGCGAAGCTAACTATGGCTACACCTTC
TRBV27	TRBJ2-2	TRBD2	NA	CASSTDRGLAGSGELFF	TGTGCCAGCAGCACCGACCGAGGACTAGCGGGATCCGGGGAGCTGTTTTTT
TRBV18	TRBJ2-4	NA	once	CASSLDREGKNIQYF	TGTGCCAGCTCACTTGACAGGGAGGGCAAAAACATTCAGTACTTC
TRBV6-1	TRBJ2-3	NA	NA	CASGRARLDTQYF	TGTGCCAGCGGTCGGGCTCGGCTGGATACGCAGTATTTT
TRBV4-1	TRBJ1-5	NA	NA	CASSQDGLVNQPQHF	TGCGCCAGCAGCCAAGATGGATTAGTTAATCAGCCCCAGCATTTT
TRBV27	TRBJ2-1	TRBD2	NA	CASSFGLAVYSSSYNEQFF	TGTGCCAGCAGTTTTGGACTAGCGGTTTATTCAAGCTCCTACAATGAGCAGTTCTTC
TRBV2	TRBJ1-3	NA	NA	CASSELSDTIYF	TGTGCCAGCAGTGAATTGAGTGACACCATATATTTT
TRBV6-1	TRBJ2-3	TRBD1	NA	CASSEGTGSDTQYF	TGTGCCAGCAGTGAGGGGACAGGCTCAGATACGCAGTATTTT